This TCR beta chain comes out of a study of cytomegalovirus exposure and HLA in healthy donors. Findings and caveats of the study: In vitro work confirmed that three CMV-associated chains recognize CMV antigens.

The study drew the donors from its approximately 130-subject validation cohort, separate from the approximately 700-subject first cohort. The protocol was immunoSEQ multiplex PCR, while the TCRdb copy is restricted to in-frame clones and leaves out a portion. The sample has about 200,000 clones, almost 90% seen once. A word on this clone: What it binds is not known.

The sample comprised PBMCs. The source is a woman between 18 and 29 years old in good health and CMV-seronegative.

The CDR3 nucleotides read TGCAGCGTTGCCTCGGACAGGGAGAGATGGGGCTACACCTTC. This translates into CSVASDRERWGYTF. This chain uses TRBV29-1 with TRBJ1-2, with TRBD1 matching 8 bases. The V gene's germline CDR1 is SQVTM and CDR2 ANQGSEA. This CDR3 contains 14 residues. V was pared by 4 bases and J by 8 bases, with 12 bases of the junction left unmatched.